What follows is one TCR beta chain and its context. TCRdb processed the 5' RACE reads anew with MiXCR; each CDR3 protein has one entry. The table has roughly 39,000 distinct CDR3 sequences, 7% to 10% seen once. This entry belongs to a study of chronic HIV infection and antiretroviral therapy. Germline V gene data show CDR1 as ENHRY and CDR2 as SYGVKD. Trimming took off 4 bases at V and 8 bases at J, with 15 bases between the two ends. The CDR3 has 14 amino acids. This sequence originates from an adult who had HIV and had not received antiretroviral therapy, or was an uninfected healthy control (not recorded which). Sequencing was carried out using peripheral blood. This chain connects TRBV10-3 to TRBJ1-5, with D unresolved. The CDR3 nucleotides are TGTGCCATCAGTGTCGGCGGGAACGGGGAGCCCCAGCATTTT. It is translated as CAISVGGNGEPQHF.